The 2 T cell receptor beta chains below come from one sample, sequenced in a study of T cells in Graves' hyperthyroidism and ophthalmopathy. Amplification yielded TCR beta CDR3 regions, with RNA transcripts as the source. RT-PCR in the first round (using the HTBI primer set) targeted the TCR CDR3. A single record per CDR3 protein comes from TCRdb applying MiXCR to the multiplex PCR reads. The sample includes 500,000 to 650,000 distinct CDR3 sequences, 20% of them seen just once. What was sequenced was blood. The receptors originated from a man in his forties with Graves' ophthalmopathy.

This clonotype has a count of ten or more. The chain carries TRBV6-1 and TRBJ1-1; D unclear. The CDR3 is 13 amino acids. Germline V CDR1 and CDR2: MNHNS, SASEGT. Trimming took 8 bases from V and 1 from J, leaving 11 bases between them. The CDR3 bases are TGTGCCAGCTCGGCAGAAAAGAACACTGAAGCTTTCTTT. Translating gives CASSAEKNTEAFF.

This chain links TRBV20-1 with TRBJ2-5, with 8 bases identical to TRBD1. V shed 6 bases and J 4 bases; nucleotides not matched to a gene: 19. This CDR3 has 17 amino acids. Looked up from germline, CDR1 is DFQATT and CDR2 is SNEGSKA (reference sequence). CDR3 DNA sequence: TGCAGTGCGATAGGCGGCCCCGCCAGGGGGCATGGAGAGACCCAGTACTTC. Encoded protein: CSAIGGPARGHGETQYF.